These 11 T cell receptor beta chains share one sample of origin, sequenced in a study of Ad26.COV2.S vaccination and SARS-CoV-2 variants. The repertoire was sequenced with immunoSEQ multiplex PCR; TCRdb's copy has only in-frame clones and lacks some. The data hold around 500,000 clones, with about 88% observed a single time. Treatment indicated: 19 received Ad26.COV2.S at low or high dose, single or two shots; about 5 received placebo; per-sample allocation not given. All samples were drawn on day 63, counting from the first vaccine or placebo injection. Sequencing used peripheral blood, obtained in a trial of Ad26.COV2.S vaccine versus placebo. The receptors stem from a person aged 18-60 years who received the Ad26.COV2.S COVID-19 vaccine or a placebo.

This chain joins TRBV4-1 and TRBJ2-7; 10 bases are shared with TRBD2. The CDR3 covers 15 residues. Germline lookup yields CDR1 MGHRA and CDR2 YSYEKL. V was clipped by 2 bases and J by 6 bases; unmatched bases: 7. The CDR3 sequence: CASSQSPSGSFEQYF. CDR3 nucleotide sequence: TGCGCCAGCAGCCAATCCCCTAGCGGGAGCTTCGAGCAGTACTTC.

The chain uses TRBV27 and TRBJ2-7; perhaps TRBD1 as D (5 bases). The germline CDR1 and CDR2 sequences are MNHEY and SMNVEV (reference sequence). CDR3 length equals 13 residues. Trimming left V 6 bases short and J 3 bases short, with 12 bases between. This CDR3 reads CASRNTGNYEQYF. CDR3 DNA: TGTGCCAGCAGGAATACAGGAAACTACGAGCAGTACTTC.

This clone was recorded a few times. V is TRBV7-9 and J is TRBJ1-6; D call uncertain. Germline V gives CDR1 SEHNR, CDR2 FQNEAQ (reference sequence). V was clipped by 5 bases and J by 13 bases, with 12 bases between them. The CDR3 extends over 12 amino acids. The CDR3 spells CASSRQEAPLHF. The CDR3, as DNA: TGTGCCAGCAGCCGGCAGGAGGCTCCCCTCCACTTT.

This chain connects TRBV25-1 to TRBJ2-7, with a tentative D call TRBD2 (6 bases). This CDR3 is built from 15 residues. V was pared by 6 bases and J by 3 bases, with 18 bases between. Germline loops: CDR1 MGHDK, CDR2 SYGVNS. The CDR3 nucleotides are TGTGCCAGCAGCGCTGCGGGACCCAAAGACTACGAGCAGTACTTC. Translating gives CASSAAGPKDYEQYF.

The gene calls are TRBV9 and TRBJ1-1; 7 bases agree with TRBD1. The CDR3 sequence is 15 residues long. V was pared by 4 bases and J by 0 bases, with 6 bases of the junction left unmatched. Germline loops: CDR1 SGDLS, CDR2 YYNGEE. The CDR3, as DNA: TGTGCCAGCAGCATATTGACAGGGCTGAACACTGAAGCTTTCTTT. The encoded protein is CASSILTGLNTEAFF.

This rearrangement joins TRBV30 to TRBJ2-3; possibly TRBD1 for D (7 bases). This CDR3 contains 15 residues. The germline V and J ends were trimmed by 0 bases and 4 bases, with 14 bases remaining between them. Germline CDR1 and CDR2: GTSNPN and SVGIG (reference sequence). In DNA, the CDR3 is TGTGCCTGGAGTGTACGGGGGCAGGGGGCAGATACGCAGTATTTT. Residues: CAWSVRGQGADTQYF.

This chain joins TRBV5-1 and TRBJ1-2; the D gene is possibly TRBD1 (6 bases). Trimming shortened V by 2 bases and J by 1 base, and 15 bases separated the two germline ends. CDR1 is SGHRS and CDR2 is YFSETQ in the germline V gene. CDR3 length: 16 residues. CDR3 DNA sequence: TGCGCCAGCAGCTTCGAGCCACAGGGACGTAACTATGGCTACACCTTC. This codes for CASSFEPQGRNYGYTF.

This clone occurred once. V is TRBV27 and J is TRBJ2-7, with TRBD1 matching 8 bases. The length of the CDR3 is 15 residues. Trimming removed 6 bases from V and 5 bases from J; junction bases left unmatched: 12. Looked up from germline, CDR1 is MNHEY and CDR2 is SMNVEV (reference sequence). The CDR3 reads CASSRGQGRWNEQYF. The CDR3 coding sequence is TGTGCCAGCAGCCGAGGACAGGGAAGGTGGAACGAGCAGTACTTC.

This clone was seen only once. This chain uses TRBV4-3 with TRBJ1-2; possible D gene TRBD1, 6 bases. V dropped 4 bases and J dropped 4 bases, with 16 bases sitting between them. CDR1 is LGHNA and CDR2 is YSLEER in the germline V gene. The CDR3 extends over 15 amino acids. The CDR3, as DNA: TGCGCCAGCAGCCCCATGACAGGAGAACCCTATGGCTACACCTTC. The encoded protein is CASSPMTGEPYGYTF.

The chain joins TRBV6-2 or TRBV6-3 to TRBJ2-2; D is possibly TRBD1 or TRBD2 (5 bases each). Germline CDR1 reads MNHEY; CDR2 reads SVGEGT. Trimming cost V 4 bases and J 0 bases, with 15 bases left between them. This CDR3 spans 17 amino acids. Here the CDR3 reads CASSFEVGAPNTGELFF. The CDR3 bases are TGTGCCAGCAGTTTCGAGGTCGGGGCACCGAACACCGGGGAGCTGTTTTTT.

The DNA for the CDR3 is TGTGCCAGCAGCCAAACGGGGGGCGCCTACGAGCAGTACTTC. Translated, it gives CASSQTGGAYEQYF. The rearrangement joins TRBV3-1 (or the pseudogene TRBV3-2) to TRBJ2-7; weak D call: TRBD2 (7 bases). There are 14 residues in the CDR3. The germline V and J ends were trimmed by 2 bases and 2 bases, with 10 bases remaining between them. Per the germline V gene, CDR1 is LGHDT and CDR2 is YNNKEL (reference sequence).